This entry is about one T cell receptor (beta chain). Its antigen remains unknown. Among the roughly 120 subjects of the validation cohort, separate from the roughly 700-subject first cohort, were the donors. The protocol was immunoSEQ multiplex PCR, while the TCRdb copy is restricted to in-frame clones and leaves out a portion. The repertoire holds about 75,000 clones, with 70% to 90% as singletons. The source of the sample is a study of cytomegalovirus exposure and HLA in healthy donors. Study background: The approximately 600 first-cohort repertoires shared a platform with the approximately 120 validation repertoires, as reported in a later analysis.

Study-level findings and limits: That first-cohort TCR clusters tended to co-occur in the approximately 110 validation repertoires was found in a later analysis. The classifier, whose performance was assessed in both the original and validation cohorts, reportedly diagnosed cytomegalovirus status with high specificity and sensitivity.

Germline-derived CDR1 and CDR2 are MNHEY and SMNVEV (reference sequence). The V gene end was trimmed by 6 bases and the J gene end by 8 bases; junction bases not matched to a gene: 15. The CDR3 has 15 amino acids. Sequencing used PBMCs. The chain couples TRBV27 to TRBJ1-2; 7 bases fit TRBD1. This receptor was identified in a man aged 25 to 40 in good health and CMV-seronegative. Here the CDR3 DNA reads TGTGCCAGCAGAGCCCACACAGGGGAGACTAAAGGCTACACCTTC. Translation gives CASRAHTGETKGYTF.